This TCR beta chain was observed in a study of CD8+ T cells in alopecia areata. Study outcomes and limitations: Compared with normal scalp, lesional scalp had higher clonality and more expanded CD8+ clones.

The CDR3 totals 14 residues. Germline CDR1 reads SQVTM; CDR2 reads ANQGSEA. V was trimmed by 4 bases and J by 0 bases, leaving 12 bases between them. Sequencing used cDNA as its template, made by extracting RNA and reverse transcribing it. Measured with immunoSEQ multiplex PCR; TCRdb has only the in-frame clones, and not every one. This sample carries about 220,000 clones, under 60% of them seen once, and the ten largest clones take about 1.6%. Concerning this clone: Antigen: not known.

Treatment of the sample: oral pan-JAK inhibitor, 5-10 mg twice daily. The source of this sequence is a human donor with alopecia areata. The chain has TRBV29-1 and TRBJ1-1, with a tentative D call TRBD1 (5 bases). The sequenced sample was CD4+ T cells sorted from blood, obtained at week 4, from a patient treated with tofacitinib. As DNA, the CDR3 is TGCAGCGTTGTAGGGGAGCGGATGAACACTGAAGCTTTCTTT. It translates to CSVVGERMNTEAFF.